The 3 T cell receptor beta chains below were found in one sample sequenced in a study of T cells in localized non-small cell lung cancer. The method was immunoSEQ multiplex PCR; TCRdb's version includes in-frame clones alone and lacks a portion of them. The sample contains about 59,000 clones, about 87% of which appear only once. The source was peripheral blood, collected before any cancer treatment. All receptors come from a man aged 35 to 69 with stage I squamous cell lung carcinoma.

CDR3 in DNA: TGCGCCAGCAGCTTAACAGGGTCCGGGGCCAACGTCCTGACTTTC. This encodes CASSLTGSGANVLTF. The chain carries TRBV5-1 and TRBJ2-6, with D possibly being TRBD1 (6 bases). The CDR3 is 15 residues long. Germline CDR1 and CDR2: SGHRS and YFSETQ. With 2 bases removed from V and 4 bases from J, the gap between germline ends came to 10 bases. Using reference TRBV5-1 and TRBJ2-6 for the parts outside the CDR3, the full variable domain is KAGVTQTPRYLIKTRGQQVTLSCSPISGHRSVSWYQQTPGQGLQFLFEYFSETQRNKGNFPGRFSGRQFSNSRSEMNVSTLELGDSALYLCASSLTGSGANVLTFGAGSRLTVL.

This chain connects TRBV7-8 to TRBJ2-1; 10 bases agree with TRBD1. Germline V lookup: CDR1 SGHVS, CDR2 FQNEAQ. This CDR3 has 15 amino acids. V lost 4 bases and J lost 7; bases outside the gene matches: 7. CDR3 in amino acids: CASSSPGTGDNEQFF. CDR3 DNA sequence: TGTGCCAGCAGCTCACCCGGGACAGGGGATAATGAGCAGTTCTTC.

The rearrangement uses TRBV28 and TRBJ2-7, with TRBD2 identical over 7 bases. Trimming took 3 bases from V and 2 from J; bases not matched to a gene: 4. The germline V gene encodes CDR1 MDHEN and CDR2 SYDVKM. The CDR3 has 14 amino acids. The CDR3 region has the DNA TGTGCCAGCAGTTTCAGCGGGACCCCCTACGAGCAGTACTTC. Its protein is CASSFSGTPYEQYF.